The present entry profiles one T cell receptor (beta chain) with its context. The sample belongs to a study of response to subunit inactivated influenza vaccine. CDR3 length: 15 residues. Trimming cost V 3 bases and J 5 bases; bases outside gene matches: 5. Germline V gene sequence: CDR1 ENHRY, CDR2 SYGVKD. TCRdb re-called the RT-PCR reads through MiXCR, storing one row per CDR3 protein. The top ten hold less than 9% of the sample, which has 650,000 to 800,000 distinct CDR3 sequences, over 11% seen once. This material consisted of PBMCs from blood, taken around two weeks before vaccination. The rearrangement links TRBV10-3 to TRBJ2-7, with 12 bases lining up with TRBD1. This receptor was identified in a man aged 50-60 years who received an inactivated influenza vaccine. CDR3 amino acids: CAISDPGTGGDEQYF. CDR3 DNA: TGTGCCATCAGTGACCCCGGGACAGGGGGCGACGAGCAGTACTTC.